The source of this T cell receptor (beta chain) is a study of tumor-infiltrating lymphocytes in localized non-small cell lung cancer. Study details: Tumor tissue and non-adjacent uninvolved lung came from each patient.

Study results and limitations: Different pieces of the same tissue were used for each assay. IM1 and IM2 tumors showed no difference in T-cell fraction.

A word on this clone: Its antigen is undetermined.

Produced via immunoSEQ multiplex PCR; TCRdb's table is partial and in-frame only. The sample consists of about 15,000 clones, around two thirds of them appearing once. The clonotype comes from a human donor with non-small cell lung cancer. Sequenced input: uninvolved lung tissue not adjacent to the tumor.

The CDR3 DNA reads TGTGCCAGCAGCGTTAGCACAGGAGGCACCGGGGAGCTGTTTTTT. This encodes CASSVSTGGTGELFF. The rearrangement links TRBV9 to TRBJ2-2, with D perhaps given as TRBD1 or TRBD2 (5 bases each). The germline gives CDR1 SGDLS, CDR2 YYNGEE. V was pared by 2 bases and J by 4 bases, with 12 bases between. CDR3 length: 15 residues.